The 20 T cell receptor beta chains given below trace back to one sample, sequenced in a study of T-cell memory formation after mild COVID-19. MiXCR, run by TCRdb on the 5' RACE reads, gives a single entry per CDR3 protein. Altogether approximately 180,000 distinct CDR3 sequences are present, more than 15% being singletons, with the ten largest covering approximately 2%. Sequencing was done on a sample of PBMCs or a T cell subset sorted from them (not recorded which). The receptors originated from an adult woman who had mild COVID-19 (a few samples of this study predate the infection). Cell type and time point are not known.

This sequence joins TRBV6-2 or TRBV6-3 and TRBJ2-1; 15 nucleotides line up with TRBD2. This CDR3 is built from 17 residues. The junction had 9 bases not matched to a gene; V was cut back by 6 bases and J by 6 bases. Germline V lookup: CDR1 MNHEY, CDR2 SVGEGT. In nucleotides, the CDR3 is TGTGCCAGCAGCCCCGGACTAGCGGGAGGGCCTCGCAATGAGCAGTTCTTC. Protein product: CASSPGLAGGPRNEQFF.

This rearrangement joins TRBV6-6 to TRBJ2-2, with 7 positions matching TRBD2. The germline V gene has CDR1 MNHNY and CDR2 SVGAGI (reference sequence). The CDR3 spans 16 residues. V trimming: 0 bases; J trimming: 7 bases; junction bases outside the gene matches: 8. CDR3 nucleotides: TGTGCCAGCAGTTACTCCTACACTAGCGTAGACGGGGAGCTGTTTTTT. Translating gives CASSYSYTSVDGELFF.

V is TRBV7-8 and J is TRBJ1-1, with 7 bases that match TRBD1. V gave up 5 bases and J gave up 1 base; unmatched junction bases: 10. Per germline, CDR1 SGHVS and CDR2 FQNEAQ. CDR3 length: 16 residues. CDR3 nucleotides: TGTGCCAGCAGCCCACGACAGGGCTTGACGAACACTGAAGCTTTCTTT. Translating gives CASSPRQGLTNTEAFF.

The chain links TRBV7-2 to TRBJ2-7, with 8 bases matching TRBD2. Germline CDR1 and CDR2: SGHTA and FQGNSA. CDR3 length: 15 residues. Losses at the gene ends were 5 bases for V and 4 bases for J; bases not matched to a gene: 10. DNA for the CDR3: TGTGCCAGCAGCCACGAAGGCGGGAGGCTGTACGAGCAGTACTTC. Protein: CASSHEGGRLYEQYF.

This clonotype was seen a few times. The V gene is TRBV18, the J gene TRBJ2-7; D unclear. The CDR3 is 14 amino acids. Germline V lookup: CDR1 KGHSH, CDR2 LQKENI. Trimming cost V 2 bases and J 5 bases, with 13 bases left between them. This chain's CDR3 is CASSPSPGIHEQYF. In DNA form, the CDR3 reads TGTGCCAGCTCACCATCCCCGGGTATCCACGAGCAGTACTTC. Supplemented by reference TRBV18 and TRBJ2-7, the full variable domain reads NAGVMQNPRHLVRRRGQEARLRCSPMKGHSHVYWYRQLPEEGLKFMVYLQKENIIDESGMPKERFSAEFPKEGPSILRIQQVVRGDSAAYFCASSPSPGIHEQYFGPGTRLTVT.

The chain links TRBV9 to TRBJ1-4, with D perhaps matching TRBD1 (6 bases). V lost 3 bases to trimming and J lost 12 bases, with 18 bases between them. CDR1 SGDLS and CDR2 YYNGEE come from the germline V gene. This CDR3 spans 14 amino acids. This chain's CDR3 is CASSALGGSGELFF. The CDR3 DNA reads as TGTGCCAGCAGCGCCCTAGGGGGATCAGGCGAACTGTTTTTT.

This clonotype was recorded a few times. Sequence at one end of the junction differs from germline and may be a read error. This chain uses TRBV7-9 with TRBJ2-1, with D possibly matching TRBD2 (6 bases). Germline CDR1 reads SEHNR; CDR2 reads FQNEAQ (reference sequence). The CDR3 totals 14 residues. The CDR3 reads CASSLLGGPPKEDF. CDR3 nucleotides: TGTGCCAGCAGCTTACTGGGAGGTCCGCCCAAAGAGGACTTC.

The rearrangement uses TRBV5-1 and TRBJ2-2; 15 bases map to TRBD2. Trimming cost V 4 bases and J 4 bases; bases outside gene matches: 5. Germline V lookup: CDR1 SGHRS, CDR2 YFSETQ. The CDR3 runs to 17 residues. CDR3 in amino acids: CASSKGLAGGITGELFF. CDR3 DNA sequence: TGCGCCAGCAGCAAGGGACTAGCGGGAGGAATCACCGGGGAGCTGTTTTTT.

V usage is TRBV6-5 and J usage is TRBJ1-2; 10 nucleotides align to TRBD1. CDR1 and CDR2 from the germline V gene are MNHEY and SVGAGI. V shed 2 bases, J shed 4 bases, and the junction held 4 bases outside the gene matches. This CDR3 contains 15 residues. CDR3 DNA: TGTGCCAGCAGTTACAAGACAGGGGGCGGCTATGGCTACACCTTC. Translating gives CASSYKTGGGYGYTF.

J is TRBJ1-4 and V is TRBV29-1; possible D gene TRBD1, 5 bases. The germline V and J ends were trimmed by 5 bases and 5 bases, with 12 bases remaining between them. The CDR3 is 13 amino acids. CDR1 is SQVTM, CDR2 ANQGSEA, per germline. The CDR3 protein is CSVRSQGNEKLFF. CDR3 in DNA: TGCAGCGTTCGATCCCAGGGCAATGAAAAACTGTTTTTT.

In its sample, this clonotype was seen a few times. CDR3 region: CASSLEGPGVSGNTIYF. CDR3 in DNA: TGTGCCAGCAGCTTGGAAGGACCAGGGGTGTCTGGAAACACCATATATTTT. This chain uses TRBV5-6 with TRBJ1-3, with D perhaps matching TRBD1 (6 bases). V lost 0 bases and J 1 base, leaving 14 bases between the germline ends. The CDR3 spans 17 residues. The V gene's germline CDR1 is SGHDT and CDR2 YYEEEE.

The chain uses TRBV20-1 and TRBJ2-1, with D possibly TRBD1 on 5 matching bases. This CDR3 has 16 residues. Germline-derived CDR1 and CDR2 are DFQATT and SNEGSKA (reference sequence). V gave up 0 bases and J gave up 4 bases, with 16 bases separating them. CDR3 protein: CSARDLGQGHYNEQFF. DNA of the CDR3: TGCAGTGCTAGAGATCTAGGGCAGGGTCATTACAATGAGCAGTTCTTC.

The gene calls are TRBV27 and TRBJ1-2, with no clear D. Germline V CDR1 and CDR2: MNHEY, SMNVEV (reference sequence). The germline V and J ends were trimmed by 4 bases and 4 bases, with 13 bases remaining between them. This CDR3 is built from 14 residues. CDR3 amino acids: CASSSPPHSYGYTF. In DNA, the CDR3 is TGTGCCAGCAGTTCCCCACCTCACTCCTATGGCTACACCTTC.

This clonotype was seen more than once but under ten times. V usage is TRBV29-1 and J usage is TRBJ2-1; D call uncertain. This CDR3 spans 13 amino acids. The V end lost 4 bases, the J end lost 5 bases, and 12 bases lay between the germline ends. From germline, CDR1 is SQVTM and CDR2 ANQGSEA. The CDR3 protein is CSVAAGMHNEQFF. DNA of the CDR3: TGCAGCGTTGCGGCAGGTATGCACAATGAGCAGTTCTTC.

J is TRBJ2-7 and V is TRBV19; D gene unclear. This CDR3 comprises 14 residues. Germline CDR1 is LNHDA and CDR2 is SQIVND (reference sequence). V was trimmed by 3 bases and J by 1 base, leaving 10 bases between them. The CDR3, as DNA: TGTGCCAGTAGTATGGTTGCGGAGTCCTACGAGCAGTACTTC. Amino acids: CASSMVAESYEQYF.

The chain is built from TRBV29-1 and TRBJ2-2, with a possible D match to TRBD2 (5 bases). The germline V gene encodes CDR1 SQVTM and CDR2 ANQGSEA. Trimming shortened V by 5 bases and J by 0 bases, and 7 bases separated the two germline ends. The CDR3 runs to 13 residues. The CDR3 loop reads CSVRGSNTGELFF. For the CDR3, the DNA is TGCAGCGTTCGGGGATCGAACACCGGGGAGCTGTTTTTT.

The gene calls are TRBV24-1 and TRBJ1-5, with a tentative D call TRBD1 (6 bases). CDR3 length equals 14 residues. Trimming removed 2 bases from V and 4 bases from J, with 8 bases in between. In germline, CDR1 is KGHDR, CDR2 SFDVKD. The CDR3 DNA reads as TGTGCCACCAGTGATTGGACAGAAAATCAGCCCCAGCATTTT. Translating gives CATSDWTENQPQHF.

This clonotype was seen many times. The genes are TRBV20-1 and TRBJ2-5, with D perhaps TRBD2 (5 bases). CDR1 and CDR2 from the germline V gene are DFQATT and SNEGSKA (reference sequence). The CDR3 is 13 residues long. The V and J ends lost 3 bases and 5 bases respectively, with 13 bases between them. DNA of the CDR3: TGCAGTGCTAGGGACGGAGGAAGGGAGACCCAGTACTTC. Protein sequence: CSARDGGRETQYF.

This clonotype was counted only a few times. V gene TRBV5-1 combines with J gene TRBJ1-2; tentatively, D is TRBD1 (6 bases). Germline CDR1 is SGHRS and CDR2 is YFSETQ. This CDR3 region has 14 residues. The V end was cut by 2 bases, the J end by 4 bases, with 12 bases between. CDR3 bases: TGCGCCAGCAGCTTATCGGGGGGGGCCTATGGCTACACCTTC. Encoded protein: CASSLSGGAYGYTF.

This clonotype was counted between two and nine times. This chain connects TRBV12-3 or TRBV12-4 to TRBJ2-1; D not certain. The V end lost 6 bases, the J end lost 11 bases, and 8 bases lay between the germline ends. The CDR3 has 10 amino acids. The CDR3 DNA reads as TGTGCCAGCAGCTCAACCCAGCAGTTCTTC. Translating gives CASSSTQQFF.